The 6 T cell receptor beta chains listed next were all sequenced from one sample in a study of OX40 agonist ivuxolimab in advanced cancers. Some clones are missing from TCRdb's copy, which holds only in-frame ones; the method was immunoSEQ multiplex PCR. Here the sample spans approximately 92,000 clones, more than 80% being singletons. Sequences were derived from CD4+ or CD8+ T cells sorted from blood, sampled in a trial of the OX40 agonist ivuxolimab. Every receptor here comes from an adult with an advanced solid tumor such as melanoma, head and neck, liver or kidney cancer.

The CDR3 sequence: CASSLPWDIGSGANVLTF. The CDR3 DNA follows: TGTGCCAGCAGCCTCCCCTGGGACATTGGCTCTGGGGCCAACGTCCTGACTTTC. V and J are TRBV7-2 and TRBJ2-6, with a possible D match to TRBD1 (6 bases). The CDR3 covers 18 residues. Germline CDR1 and CDR2: SGHTA and FQGNSA. V was clipped by 5 bases and J by 0 bases, with 17 bases between them.

The chain uses TRBV2 and TRBJ1-2, with a weak D call TRBD1 (6 bases). The germline gives CDR1 SNHLY, CDR2 FYNNEI. This CDR3 contains 13 residues. Trimming shortened V by 11 bases and J by 7 bases, and 20 bases separated the two germline ends. The CDR3 region has the DNA TGTGCCGGGGGAAATGCCGGGACATTTGGCTACACCTTC. Its translation is CAGGNAGTFGYTF.

The genes are TRBV19 and TRBJ2-7; tentative D call: TRBD1 (6 bases). Trimming removed 5 bases from V and 2 bases from J, with 10 bases in between. Germline V lookup: CDR1 LNHDA, CDR2 SQIVND (reference sequence). CDR3 length: 13 amino acids. The CDR3 sequence is CASSARGTYEQYF. The CDR3 bases are TGTGCCAGTAGTGCCAGGGGAACCTACGAGCAGTACTTC.

This sequence joins TRBV4-3 and TRBJ2-3; D possibly uses TRBD1 or TRBD2 (5 bases each). Germline V gene lookup returns CDR1 LGHNA and CDR2 YSLEER. The CDR3 has 14 amino acids. V lost 1 base and J lost 2, with 7 bases in between. The CDR3 is CASSQAGTTDTQYF. In DNA, the CDR3 is TGCGCCAGCAGCCAAGCGGGGACCACAGATACGCAGTATTTT.

The chain uses TRBV7-9 and TRBJ2-5; 7 positions agree with TRBD2. Per germline, CDR1 SEHNR and CDR2 FQNEAQ (reference sequence). The CDR3 consists of 14 residues. Trimming removed 3 bases from V and 3 bases from J; junction bases left unmatched: 4. The CDR3 reads CASSFSGGEETQYF. In nucleotides, the CDR3 is TGTGCCAGCAGCTTTTCGGGAGGCGAAGAGACCCAGTACTTC.

This chain uses TRBV5-1 with TRBJ1-4; D not resolved. The germline V and J ends were trimmed by 5 bases and 7 bases, with 12 bases remaining between them. Per germline, CDR1 SGHRS and CDR2 YFSETQ. This CDR3 has 13 residues. The CDR3 bases are TGCGCCAGCAGAAGTCAAGGCGGTGAAAAACTGTTTTTT. Translating gives CASRSQGGEKLFF.